This T cell receptor beta chain was identified in a study of T cells after posttransplantation cyclophosphamide (dated by TCRdb to between 2015 and 2016). At the level of the whole study: The study tracked T cell repertoire reconstitution by TRB sequencing after myeloablative bone marrow transplantation using posttransplantation cyclophosphamide as GVHD prophylaxis. Antigen receptor sequencing was done on samples from 35 PTCy-treated patients and from about 17 related bone marrow donors of those patients. TRB sequencing was performed on blood from all 34 PTCy patients with 1-year posttransplant specimens. In 3 patients, TRB sequencing was also performed on up to roughly 3 more blood samples taken 2 to 5.2 years after transplant, and in 4 patients, pretransplant blood was also TRB-sequenced. Because TRA and TRB clonality correlated tightly in 10 or so samples, the subsequent TCR analyses were limited to TRB only. Public TRB sequences were queried against a database of over 3,500 sequences associated with responses to pathogens, tumor antigens, self-antigens and alloantigens.

Reading the label with the study, this specimen's treatment or condition is: high-dose cyclophosphamide on days +3 and +4 as single-agent GVHD prophylaxis. For conditioning, the PTCy patients got busulfan and fludarabine, then a related or unrelated marrow graft, followed by cyclophosphamide on days +3 and +4. PTCy-treated patients were drawn from a prospective multi-institutional clinical trial. Mononuclear cells from peripheral blood and bone marrow were separated by Ficoll-Hypaque density centrifugation and then cryopreserved. FACS on a FACSAria II was used to sort CD4+ and CD8+ T cells, including the naive and memory subsets. As concerns this clone: This receptor's antigen is unknown. No clone much larger than this one lies a single base away; base qualities are absent.

The study at large found these results: The TRB repertoires of T cells infiltrating skin or GI tract showed only limited overlap with the TRB repertoires of T cells in blood. Across approximately 41 patients, TRB clonality was highly associated with recipient CMV seropositivity and CMV reactivation, and PTCy diversity was similar to diversity in CNI/methotrexate controls. Donor-recipient similarity was low at 1-2 months but increased during the first year, and donor CD8+ memory clones often dominated later blood repertoires.

CDR1 and CDR2, per the germline V gene, are KGHSH and LQKENI. The CDR3 contains 15 residues, cysteine and phenylalanine counted. The CDR3 DNA has 45 bases and is translated from base 1. V is clipped by 3 bases and J by 8 bases, and the sequence between their germline boundaries is 19 bases long. Genomic DNA was the input for TRB sequencing, which was run either with the immunoSEQ assay at survey resolution or with the hsTCRB kit. The paper's data handling went like this. Initial read processing used immunoSEQ software, and repertoire analyses used the LymphoSeq R package. Clonality was computed as 1 minus normalized Shannon entropy, and a Gini coefficient was also calculated for each TRB dataset. To infer phenotypes in unsorted samples, TRB sequences from sorted subsets of the recipient or donor were mapped onto the unsorted samples of the same recipient. TCRdb mirrors the immuneACCESS table, restricted to in-frame sequences. Some clones are absent from its copies; in checked studies, under half trace to an unresolved V gene, and the reason for the others is unknown. That table is the source of V, J and clone size, and D and trimming were worked out from the DNA. This sample gives 35,000 to 45,000 clones in total; approximately 78% of them show up just once. The biggest ten clones account for about 7.6% of the sample.

The TCR sequence derives from a female patient in her 40s who received an allogeneic stem cell transplant from a related donor, was CMV-positive, and had no GVHD. Some T cells may derive from the graft donor when a transplant has been performed. The rearrangement joined TRBV18 to TRBJ1-2; the D gene is perhaps TRBD1, on 5 matching bases. The sequencing here drew on CD4+ T cells sorted from blood, taken approximately 2,000 days after a stem cell transplant with posttransplant cyclophosphamide. The DNA sequence is as follows: TGTGCCAGCTCACCCCCCCCGCTCCCTGGGGGGGGCTACACCTTC. Its product reads: CASSPPPLPGGGYTF.